The T cell receptor (beta chain) under discussion was sequenced for a study of a mutant IDH1 vaccine in newly diagnosed glioma. Study-level information: Most patients had received both radiotherapy and temozolomide, the prior options being radiotherapy, temozolomide, or both. Notes on the study in general: Altogether, around 93% of patients exhibited vaccine-induced immune responses.

TCRdb's table, derived via immunoSEQ multiplex PCR, lists solely in-frame clones and lacks some. Here the sample spans under 50,000 clones, 85% to 90% being singletons. The CDR3 sequence is 14 residues long. The V and J ends lost 1 base and 5 bases respectively, with 6 bases between them. Germline V lookup: CDR1 SEHNR, CDR2 FQNEAQ (reference sequence). Described time point: week 35, safety follow-up. With topical imiquimod, each dose of the vaccine consisted of 300 ug of mutant IDH1 20-mer peptide. Scheduled for weeks 1, 3, 5, 7, 11, 15, 19 and 23, eight vaccinations were given to patients. On this clone: The antigen remains unidentified.

This TCR came from a woman aged 40 to 50 with glioma. The V gene is TRBV7-9, the J gene TRBJ1-6; D gene ambiguous. Sequences were derived from PBMCs, sampled from a glioma patient whose treatment included an IDH1 peptide vaccine. CDR3 residues: CASSLERDNSPLHF. Here the CDR3 DNA reads TGTGCCAGCAGCTTAGAACGGGATAATTCACCCCTCCACTTT.